This entry features one T cell receptor (beta chain) sequence. Its antigen is unknown. This sample stems from a study of T cells expressing NK-cell markers. The wider study: HCMV serostatus: seven of eight sequenced donors positive, one negative.

In germline, CDR1 is SEHNR, CDR2 FQNEAQ (reference sequence). This CDR3 region has 14 residues. No DNA is given; TCRdb re-called the 5' RACE reads and lists each CDR3 protein once. This specimen shows 440,000 or so distinct CDR3 sequences; the ten leading clones hold 7.3%. Overall study findings and caveats: The study did not resolve the HCMV specificity of expanded NKG2C+ T cell clones. Dominant NKG2C+ clonotypes accounted for about 1.0-8% of CD8+ T cells in six donors.

This clonotype was obtained from a woman between 18 and 70 years old in good health. The sample consisted of blood T cells: a sorted CD56 or NKG2C T cell subset, CD4+ or CD8+ T cells, or bulk PBMC T cells (not recorded which). The chain recombines TRBV7-9 with TRBJ2-5; absent DNA, TCRdb's TRBD1 call cannot be checked. The CDR3 protein is CASSTDGGSQTQYF.